Listed here are 2 T cell receptor beta chains from one sample, sequenced in a study of blood T cell dynamics during melanoma immunotherapy. Sequencing was performed with immunoSEQ multiplex PCR; in TCRdb, only in-frame clones are kept and a portion is missing. Of about 7,600 clones in the sample, about 83% were seen once. Noted time point: week 3, after first cycle of checkpoint inhibitor. The source was blood, collected from a patient treated with checkpoint blockade. Receptor source: a human donor with melanoma.

The chain links TRBV5-1 to TRBJ1-3, with D unresolved. V shed 0 bases and J shed 8 bases, with 9 bases lying between them. The CDR3 contains 13 residues. Germline assignment: CDR1 SGHRS and CDR2 YFSETQ. For the CDR3, the DNA is TGCGCCAGCAGCTTGGGGGGAGGAGACACCATATATTTT. This sequence encodes CASSLGGGDTIYF.

This chain uses TRBV16 with TRBJ1-5; D is undetermined. The CDR3 length is 13 residues. From germline, CDR1 is KGHSY and CDR2 FQNENV. The V gene lost 0 bases and the J gene lost 6 bases, with 6 bases spanning the gap. CDR3 coding DNA: TGTGCCAGCAGCCAATCAATAGGTCAGCCCCAGCATTTT. The encoded protein is CASSQSIGQPQHF.